The sequence of this T cell receptor (beta chain) was determined in a study of CD8+CD57+ T cells in acquired aplastic anemia. Looking at the study overall: Mean yield of DNA from sorted CD4+ and CD8+ cells was 2.5 to 4 ug.

Trimming took off 3 bases at V and 5 bases at J, with 11 bases between the two ends. The CDR3 runs to 13 residues. Germline V gives CDR1 SQVTM, CDR2 ANQGSEA. Genomic DNA was employed as the template in profiling TCR beta VDJ and CDR3. MiXCR was run by TCRdb on the reads, yielding one entry per CDR3 protein. The data hold 190,000 or so distinct CDR3 sequences, with around 63% observed a single time. The rearrangement joins TRBV29-1 to TRBJ2-1; D remains ambiguous. The source material was sorted CD4+, CD8+, or CD8+CD57+ T cells (not recorded which) from PBMCs. The sequence was collected from a human donor in good health. Here the CDR3 reads CSVDYSSNNEQFF. Written as DNA, the CDR3 is TGCAGCGTTGACTACTCCAGTAACAATGAGCAGTTCTTC.